This T cell receptor (beta chain) was identified during a study of cytomegalovirus exposure and HLA in healthy donors. A remark on this clone: Its antigen is not identified. A junction end diverges from the germline sequence, so it may reflect a read error.

This CDR3 has 13 residues. CDR1 MGHRA and CDR2 YSYEKL come from the germline V gene. Study results and limitations: Reports described diagnosis of cytomegalovirus status by the classifier as highly specific and sensitive.

TCRdb's table, derived via immunoSEQ multiplex PCR, lists solely in-frame clones and lacks some. The sample contains some 140,000 clones, approximately 89% of which appear only once. Sequences were obtained from PBMCs. The sequence derives from a woman aged 18-29 years in good health and CMV-seropositive. The chain has TRBV4-1 and TRBJ2-1, with D perhaps matching TRBD1 (5 bases). This CDR3 is CASSQPLGQFRVF. Written as DNA, the CDR3 is TGCGCCAGCAGCCAACCCTTGGGGCAGTTCCGTGTCTTC.